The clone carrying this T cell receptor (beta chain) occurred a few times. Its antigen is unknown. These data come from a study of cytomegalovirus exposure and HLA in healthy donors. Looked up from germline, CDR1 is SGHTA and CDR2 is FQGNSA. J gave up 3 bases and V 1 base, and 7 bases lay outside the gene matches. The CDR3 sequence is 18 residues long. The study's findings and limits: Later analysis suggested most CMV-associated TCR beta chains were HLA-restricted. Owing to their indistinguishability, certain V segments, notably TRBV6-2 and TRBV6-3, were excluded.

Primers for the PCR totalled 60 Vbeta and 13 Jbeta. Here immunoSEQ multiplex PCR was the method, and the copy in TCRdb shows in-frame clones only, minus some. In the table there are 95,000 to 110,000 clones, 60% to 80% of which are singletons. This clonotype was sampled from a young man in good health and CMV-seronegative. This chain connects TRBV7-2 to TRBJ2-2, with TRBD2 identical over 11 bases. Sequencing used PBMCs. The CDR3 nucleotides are TGTGCCAGCAGCTTAGGCCTAGCGGGGGGCCGGTACACCGGGGAGCTGTTTTTT. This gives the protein CASSLGLAGGRYTGELFF.